A single sample is the source of the 12 T cell receptor beta chains below, sequenced in a study of blood T cells in healthy people across ages. Together with a sample-barcoded 5' primer, a J-beta primer mix was included in a second PCR lasting about 7 to 11 cycles. TCRdb fed the 5' RACE reads into MiXCR, producing one record per CDR3 protein. The data show some 1.1 million distinct CDR3 sequences, roughly two fifths seen once. Sequencing was done on a sample of blood. These receptors were taken from a man between 18 and 35 years old in good health.

This chain joins TRBV28 and TRBJ2-3; 9 bases fit TRBD2. Trimming at V came to 5 bases and at J to 6 bases, leaving 9 bases not matched to a gene. CDR1 is MDHEN, CDR2 SYDVKM, per germline. CDR3 length: 15 amino acids. CDR3 in amino acids: CASSVAGVSGDTQYF. DNA of the CDR3: TGTGCCAGCAGTGTAGCGGGGGTCTCAGGTGATACGCAGTATTTT.

The J gene is TRBJ2-3, the V gene TRBV10-3, with D tentatively TRBD2 (7 bases). Germline V gene data show CDR1 as ENHRY and CDR2 as SYGVKD. This CDR3 spans 17 amino acids. Between the trimmed V and J ends, which lost 3 bases and 4 bases, there was a span of 20 bases. The CDR3 sequence: CAISDPRRGGFADTQYF. As DNA, the CDR3 is TGTGCCATCAGTGACCCTCGGAGGGGGGGCTTTGCAGATACGCAGTATTTT.

Comment on this clonotype: The junction departs from germline at one end; a sequencing error may be responsible. The chain couples TRBV5-8 to TRBJ2-7; tentatively, D is TRBD2 (6 bases). The CDR3 is 14 residues long. Germline loops: CDR1 SGHTS, CDR2 YDEGEE. The chain's CDR3 is CASSLGRGVYAQYF. CDR3 nucleotide sequence: TGTGCCAGCAGCTTGGGACGCGGGGTCTACGCGCAGTACTTC.

This sequence joins TRBV5-6 and TRBJ2-3; the D gene is possibly TRBD2 (6 bases). V lost 2 bases and J lost 3, with 19 bases in between. Germline V CDR1 and CDR2: SGHDT, YYEEEE. The CDR3 is made up of 17 amino acids. In DNA, the CDR3 is TGTGCCAGCAGCTTATGGGGGGATCCACTAAGGACAGATACGCAGTATTTT. This sequence encodes CASSLWGDPLRTDTQYF. Looking up the rest from reference TRBV5-6 and TRBJ2-3 gives the full variable domain: DAGVTQSPTHLIKTRGQQVTLRCSPKSGHDTVSWYQQALGQGPQFIFQYYEEEERQRGNFPDRFSGHQFPNYSSELNVNALLLGDSALYLCASSLWGDPLRTDTQYFGPGTRLTVL.

The chain recombines TRBV12-3 or TRBV12-4 with TRBJ1-4; 7 bases fit TRBD1. V shed 9 bases, J shed 6 bases, and the junction held 13 bases outside the gene matches. CDR3 length equals 15 residues. CDR3: CASQLEGQRDEKLFF. CDR3 sequence (DNA): TGTGCCAGTCAGTTGGAGGGACAGAGAGATGAAAAACTGTTTTTT.

The chain employs TRBV12-3 or TRBV12-4 and TRBJ2-5; 13 positions match TRBD2. The CDR3 has 16 residues. J was trimmed by 5 bases and V by 4 bases; bases with no gene match: 7. CDR3 region: CASSSQLAGGPETQYF. CDR3 nucleotides: TGTGCCAGCAGTTCCCAACTAGCGGGGGGGCCCGAGACCCAGTACTTC.

This clonotype was observed many times. The V gene is TRBV10-3, the J gene TRBJ2-3, with no clear D. From germline, CDR1 is ENHRY and CDR2 SYGVKD. V was pared by 5 bases and J by 2 bases, with 2 bases between. This CDR3 contains 11 residues. CDR3 in DNA: TGTGCCATCAGTACCACAGATACGCAGTATTTT. Translation gives CAISTTDTQYF.

The genes are TRBV30 and TRBJ2-5; weak D call: TRBD2 (5 bases). Trimming removed 5 bases from V and 11 bases from J, with 18 bases in between. This CDR3 is 12 amino acids long. CDR1 and CDR2 from the germline V gene are GTSNPN and SVGIG (reference sequence). CDR3 nucleotides: TGTGCCTGGGGAACTAGTTACAATGGGCAGTACTTC. Its translation is CAWGTSYNGQYF.

This clonotype turned up a few times. V gene TRBV4-3 combines with J gene TRBJ2-3; D is possibly TRBD1 or TRBD2 (6 bases each). The CDR3 runs 15 residues. Trimming cost V 3 bases and J 2 bases, with 12 bases left between them. CDR1 is LGHNA, CDR2 YSLEER, per germline. CDR3 region: CASSHGGGLTDTQYF. CDR3 coding DNA: TGCGCCAGCAGCCATGGAGGGGGACTCACAGATACGCAGTATTTT.

CDR3 amino acids: CASHPQDATGGEKLFF. Written as DNA, the CDR3 is TGTGCCAGCCACCCCCAGGACGCCACCGGAGGTGAAAAACTGTTTTTT. This chain links TRBV19 with TRBJ1-4, with no clear D. CDR3 length: 16 amino acids. V was shortened by 9 bases and J by 7 bases, with 24 bases between the two germline ends. Germline CDR1 and CDR2: LNHDA and SQIVND (reference sequence).

This clonotype occurred a few times. The rearrangement links TRBV29-1 to TRBJ1-1; the D gene is possibly TRBD1 (5 bases). Germline lookup yields CDR1 SQVTM and CDR2 ANQGSEA. The CDR3 is 13 residues long. The V gene lost 4 bases and the J gene lost 2 bases, with 11 bases spanning the gap. The CDR3 DNA reads as TGCAGCGTTGTACAGGTGCTTAACACTGAAGCTTTCTTT. Protein: CSVVQVLNTEAFF. Together with reference TRBV29-1 and TRBJ1-1, the CDR3 gives the full variable domain: SAVISQKPSRDICQRGTSLTIQCQVDSQVTMMFWYRQQPGQSLTLIATANQGSEATYESGFVIDKFPISRPNLTFSTLTVSNMSPEDSSIYLCSVVQVLNTEAFFGQGTRLTVV.

For this clonotype: This may be a read error: a much more frequent sequence differs by one nucleotide. V is TRBV4-3 and J is TRBJ2-3; the D is unclear. The CDR3 runs 15 residues. With 1 base removed from V and 2 bases from J, the gap between germline ends came to 10 bases. Germline V lookup: CDR1 LGHNA, CDR2 YSLEER. DNA of the CDR3: TGCGCCAGCAGCCAAGTTTCGTTCGACACAGATACGCAGTATTTT. Its protein product is CASSQVSFDTDTQYF.